This passage covers 14 T cell receptor beta chains from one sample sequenced in a study of human T cells and chemical hapten exposure. Time point denoted: pre-sensitization, week 0. Treatment: therapeutic diphenylcyclopropenone sensitization with weekly scalp DPC. A single record per CDR3 protein comes from TCRdb applying MiXCR to the RACE reads. The table lists about 98,000 distinct CDR3 sequences, roughly a tenth of them singletons. The sequenced sample was whole blood, obtained in connection with sensitization to the hapten diphenylcyclopropenone (DPC). The origin of the receptors is a woman aged 60-75 years with alopecia areata. Some clones in this sample may be carry-over from other donors' samples.

This rearrangement joins TRBV20-1 to TRBJ2-7, with 10 bases identical to TRBD2. The CDR3 sequence is 14 residues long. Germline V lookup: CDR1 DFQATT, CDR2 SNEGSKA (reference sequence). Trimming cost V 1 base and J 3 bases; bases outside gene matches: 3. The CDR3: CSARAGTSDYEQYF. CDR3 DNA sequence: TGCAGTGCTAGAGCCGGGACTAGCGACTACGAGCAGTACTTC.

The sample holds many counts of this clonotype. The V call is TRBV30, the J call TRBJ2-3; D assignment may be TRBD1 or TRBD2 (5 bases each). CDR1 and CDR2 (germline): GTSNPN, SVGIG (reference sequence). V was cut by 3 bases and J by 6 bases, with 16 bases left in between. The CDR3 contains 14 residues. The DNA of the CDR3 is TGTGCCTGGAGGAGGGGCCCGGCCGGCGATACGCAGTATTTT. It is translated as CAWRRGPAGDTQYF.

This clonotype was seen many times. DNA of the CDR3: TGTGCCAGCAGTGAATCCTACAGGGGGACTGAAGCTTTCTTT. This codes for CASSESYRGTEAFF. V is TRBV25-1 and J is TRBJ1-1; 8 bases align to TRBD1. Per the germline V gene, CDR1 is MGHDK and CDR2 is SYGVNS. The V segment lost 1 base and the J segment 5 bases; nucleotides outside the gene matches: 3. The CDR3 runs 14 residues. The whole variable domain, remainder taken from reference TRBV25-1 and TRBJ1-1, is EADIYQTPRYLVIGTGKKITLECSQTMGHDKMYWYQQDPGMELHLIHYSYGVNSTEKGDLSSESTVSRIRTEHFPLTLESARPSHTSQYLCASSESYRGTEAFFGQGTRLTVV.

At least ten counts were recorded for this clonotype. The V call is TRBV3-1, the J call TRBJ2-7; 7 bases align to TRBD1. Germline V gives CDR1 LGHDT, CDR2 YNNKEL (reference sequence). The CDR3 is 12 amino acids. V lost 2 bases and J lost 7; bases outside the gene matches: 2. CDR3 coding DNA: TGTGCCAGCAGCCAACCGGACAGGGAGCAGTACTTC. Translation: CASSQPDREQYF.

V and J are TRBV4-1 and TRBJ1-5, with D possibly being TRBD1 (5 bases). V lost 4 bases to trimming and J lost 3 bases, with 10 bases between them. Germline V gene data show CDR1 as MGHRA and CDR2 as YSYEKL. This CDR3 has 14 amino acids. The CDR3 bases are TGCGCCAGCAGCCCGGACACTTACAATCAGCCCCAGCATTTT. Translation: CASSPDTYNQPQHF.

This clonotype was recorded many times. As DNA, the CDR3 is TGTGCCACCAGCCACTCCGTCCTAGCGGGGGGGATACAAGAGACCCAGTACTTC. This gives the protein CATSHSVLAGGIQETQYF. The chain combines TRBV15 with TRBJ2-5; 12 nucleotides line up with TRBD2. V was clipped by 5 bases and J by 2 bases; unmatched bases: 12. CDR1 and CDR2 (germline): LNHNV, YYDKDF (reference sequence). The CDR3 sequence is 18 residues long.

This clonotype was counted only a few times. The genes are TRBV7-3 and TRBJ2-1; 12 bases align to TRBD2. The J segment lost 10 bases and the V segment lost 5 bases, leaving 9 bases of the junction unmatched. Per germline, CDR1 SGHTA and CDR2 FQGTGA. The CDR3 runs 15 residues. The CDR3 DNA reads as TGTGCCAGCAGCCCCCGGACTAGCGGGGTTGAGGAGCAGTTCTTC. It encodes CASSPRTSGVEEQFF.

The table lists this clonotype with many counts. The J gene is TRBJ1-3, the V gene TRBV18; D remains ambiguous. The germline V gene has CDR1 KGHSH and CDR2 LQKENI. V gave up 5 bases and J gave up 9 bases, with 8 bases separating them. The CDR3 has 11 residues. CDR3 in amino acids: CASSTGSTIYF. In DNA, the CDR3 is TGTGCCAGCTCAACGGGGAGCACCATATATTTT.

The chain joins TRBV3-1 to TRBJ2-2; D possibly matches TRBD1 or TRBD2 (5 bases each). CDR3 length equals 12 residues. Germline V gives CDR1 LGHDT, CDR2 YNNKEL (reference sequence). V was clipped by 4 bases and J by 6 bases, with 6 bases between them. The chain's CDR3 is CASSRGAGELFF. The CDR3, as DNA: TGTGCCAGCAGCCGAGGGGCCGGGGAGCTGTTTTTT.

The chain has TRBV11-2 and TRBJ2-7, with D possibly TRBD1 on 5 matching bases. Germline V lookup: CDR1 SGHAT, CDR2 FQNNGV. Deletions cut 1 base from V and 5 bases from J, with 9 bases between. This CDR3 spans 13 amino acids. The CDR3 DNA is TGTGCCAGCAGCTTAGGGGCAGGGAACGAGCAGTACTTC. Translating gives CASSLGAGNEQYF.

The chain carries TRBV11-2 and TRBJ1-1; weak D call: TRBD1 (6 bases). Trimming pared 5 bases from V and 1 base from J, leaving 14 bases between. The CDR3 totals 15 residues. From germline, CDR1 is SGHAT and CDR2 FQNNGV. Here the CDR3 DNA reads TGTGCCAGCAGCCTTCAGGGGCTCGGGAACACTGAAGCTTTCTTT. It translates to CASSLQGLGNTEAFF.

V is TRBV29-1 and J is TRBJ2-3; D gene ambiguous. Germline V gives CDR1 SQVTM, CDR2 ANQGSEA. The CDR3 is 11 residues long. Trimming took 6 bases from V and 0 from J, leaving 4 bases between them. The CDR3 bases are TGCAGCGTAAAAAGCACAGATACGCAGTATTTT. This encodes CSVKSTDTQYF.

This clonotype has ten or more counts. This sequence joins TRBV12-3 or TRBV12-4 and TRBJ2-5; D is ambiguous. V was clipped by 3 bases and J by 5 bases, with 10 bases between them. There are 13 residues in the CDR3. In nucleotides, the CDR3 is TGTGCCAGCAGTTTCCCTATATCGGAGACCCAGTACTTC. This codes for CASSFPISETQYF.

Written as DNA, the CDR3 is TGTGCCAGCAGTTATTATAGCGGGGGGGCGCGGGAGACCCAGTACTTC. It is translated as CASSYYSGGARETQYF. V usage is TRBV6-5 and J usage is TRBJ2-5; 11 bases map to TRBD2. Germline CDR1 is MNHEY and CDR2 is SVGAGI. V dropped 3 bases and J dropped 5; count of bases not matched to a gene: 8. The CDR3 runs 16 residues.